Below are 10 T cell receptor beta chains sequenced from a single sample in a study of T-cell memory formation after mild COVID-19. TCRdb recomputed calls from the 5' RACE reads with MiXCR, one row per CDR3 protein. In the table there are 150,000 to 200,000 distinct CDR3 sequences, 11% of which are singletons. Sequencing was done on a sample of PBMCs or a T cell subset sorted from them (not recorded which). The receptors originated from a man younger than 35 who had mild COVID-19 (a few samples of this study predate the infection). Cell type and time point are not known.

In this sample, this clonotype turned up a few times. V gene TRBV2 combines with J gene TRBJ1-2; perhaps TRBD1 as D (5 bases). Trimming left V 7 bases short and J 5 bases short, with 17 bases between. The length of the CDR3 is 14 residues. Germline V lookup: CDR1 SNHLY, CDR2 FYNNEI. CDR3 DNA sequence: TGTGCCAGCAAAGGGGACGGATCTGTTTATGGCTACACCTTC. Amino acids: CASKGDGSVYGYTF.

This chain joins TRBV9 and TRBJ1-4; perhaps TRBD1 as D (5 bases). The germline V gene encodes CDR1 SGDLS and CDR2 YYNGEE. The V gene lost 4 bases and the J gene lost 7 bases, with 17 bases spanning the gap. This CDR3 is 15 amino acids long. The CDR3 here is CASSPGVPEGEKLFF. In nucleotides, the CDR3 is TGTGCCAGCAGCCCGGGGGTCCCGGAGGGTGAAAAACTGTTTTTT.

This clonotype was found a few times. The V and J genes are TRBV6-6 and TRBJ1-6; D is possibly TRBD1 (5 bases). The CDR3 extends over 16 amino acids. Germline assignment: CDR1 MNHNY and CDR2 SVGAGI (reference sequence). Trimming stripped 3 bases from V and 7 bases from J, with 16 bases between. CDR3 amino acids: CASSYNVGRVNSPLHF. The CDR3 nucleotides are TGTGCCAGCAGTTATAATGTCGGCAGGGTGAATTCACCCCTCCACTTT.

The sample holds a few counts of this clonotype. The chain is built from TRBV4-1 and TRBJ1-1; D unclear. CDR1 MGHRA and CDR2 YSYEKL come from the germline V gene. Trimming pared 4 bases from V and 0 bases from J, leaving 9 bases between. The CDR3 extends over 14 amino acids. Here the CDR3 reads CASSPPSLNTEAFF. The CDR3 region has the DNA TGCGCCAGCAGCCCCCCTAGTCTGAACACTGAAGCTTTCTTT.

The chain uses TRBV7-9 and TRBJ2-7; D might be TRBD1 (5 bases). There are 14 residues in the CDR3. V lost 5 bases and J 4 bases, leaving 15 bases between the germline ends. Germline-derived CDR1 and CDR2 are SEHNR and FQNEAQ (reference sequence). CDR3 region: CASSQGRQTYEQYF. Here the CDR3 DNA reads TGTGCCAGCAGCCAGGGTCGGCAGACTTACGAGCAGTACTTC.

This clonotype was observed a few times. CDR3 nucleotide sequence: TGTGCCAGCAGTCCAGAGGAGGGGCAAGAGACCCAGTACTTC. Protein product: CASSPEEGQETQYF. The chain employs TRBV25-1 and TRBJ2-5; possible D gene TRBD2, 6 bases. CDR1 and CDR2 from the germline V gene are MGHDK and SYGVNS. V shed 5 bases and J shed 2 bases, with 12 bases lying between them. The CDR3 is 14 residues long.

V and J are TRBV27 and TRBJ1-2; D might be TRBD1 (5 bases). The CDR3 extends over 13 amino acids. Germline CDR1 reads MNHEY; CDR2 reads SMNVEV (reference sequence). The germline V and J ends were trimmed by 3 bases and 6 bases, with 11 bases remaining between them. This CDR3 is CASSFQGLDGYTF. In DNA form, the CDR3 reads TGTGCCAGCAGTTTCCAGGGCTTGGATGGCTACACCTTC.

This sequence joins TRBV6-6 and TRBJ1-2; D not resolved. Per the germline V gene, CDR1 is MNHNY and CDR2 is SVGAGI (reference sequence). The CDR3 sequence is 16 residues long. Trimming left V 0 bases short and J 2 bases short, with 13 bases between. CDR3 DNA sequence: TGTGCCAGCAGTTACTCGCTGCTGGGTCTGAACTATGGCTACACCTTC. Protein sequence: CASSYSLLGLNYGYTF.

On this clonotype: This may come from a read error, since a much larger clone is one base off. The chain has TRBV6-2 or TRBV6-3 and TRBJ2-7; D is unresolved. The CDR3 has 12 amino acids. Germline CDR1 is MNHEY and CDR2 is SVGEGT. V shed 4 bases and J shed 4 bases, with 8 bases lying between them. The CDR3 loop is CASSCDGYEQYV. The CDR3 DNA sequence: TGTGCCAGCAGTTGTGACGGGTACGAGCAGTACGTC.

This sequence joins TRBV6-5 and TRBJ1-1, with D hard to call. The CDR3 contains 13 residues. Deletions cut 2 bases from V and 5 bases from J, with 9 bases between. Germline V gene data show CDR1 as MNHEY and CDR2 as SVGAGI. Here the CDR3 DNA reads TGTGCCAGCAGTTACGGGAGGAAGACTGAAGCTTTCTTT. Amino acids: CASSYGRKTEAFF.